Listed below are T cell receptor beta chains from one sample, sequenced in a study of T cells after yellow fever vaccination. TCRdb recomputed calls from the 5' RACE reads with MiXCR, one row per CDR3 protein. Found here are some 100,000 distinct CDR3 sequences, about 7.2% of them singletons; the top ten hold over 2.5%. The sample consisted of CD4+ T cells sorted from PBMCs, taken roughly 47 days after the first yellow fever vaccination. Receptor source: a man aged 18 to 35 who received the YFV17D yellow fever vaccine. The conserved cysteine and the conserved F or W are not part of the CDR3 here. Not all rows give a size; the values are once, few, many and, for expanded clones, a class.

clone_size: NA
j_call: TRBJ1-1
v_call: TRBV10-1
cdr3_aa: ASRENAGHQVNTEAF

clone_size: many
j_call: TRBJ2-5
v_call: TRBV5-1
cdr3_aa: ASSYAPGQGANAETQY

clone_size: many
j_call: TRBJ1-6
v_call: TRBV5-1
cdr3_aa: ASSLDLDSPLH

clone_size: many
j_call: TRBJ2-7
v_call: TRBV10-1
cdr3_aa: ASSPNWRGYEQY

clone_size: many
j_call: TRBJ2-6
v_call: TRBV6-4
cdr3_aa: ASSPTTFAGISGANVLT

clone_size: many
j_call: TRBJ2-3
v_call: TRBV7-2
cdr3_aa: ASSLQSGATDTQY

clone_size: few
j_call: TRBJ1-3
v_call: TRBV7-2
cdr3_aa: ASSLAGTTLLRSGNTIY

clone_size: many
j_call: TRBJ2-7
v_call: TRBV4-2
cdr3_aa: ASGRGTSGYEQY

clone_size: many
j_call: TRBJ1-2
v_call: TRBV27
cdr3_aa: ASSPWDTRIYGYT

clone_size: many
j_call: TRBJ2-7
v_call: TRBV3-1
cdr3_aa: ASSRLEGGRASYEQY

clone_size: many
j_call: TRBJ2-7
v_call: TRBV5-1
cdr3_aa: ASSASPDSYEQY

clone_size: many
j_call: TRBJ1-1
v_call: TRBV6-5
cdr3_aa: ASSYQGMNTEAF

clone_size: NA
j_call: TRBJ1-2
v_call: TRBV18
cdr3_aa: ASSPPGHSNYGYT

clone_size: many
j_call: TRBJ1-1
v_call: TRBV3-1
cdr3_aa: ATTAADMNTEAF